This T cell receptor beta chain emerged from a study of radiation and T cells in renal cell carcinoma. Trimming took 4 bases from V and 8 from J, leaving 17 bases between them. Per germline, CDR1 MDHEN and CDR2 SYDVKM. The CDR3 has 14 amino acids. Noted time point: blood 4 weeks post-SBRT, at nephrectomy. Treatment indicated: 15 Gy SBRT to primary tumor, nephrectomy 4 weeks later. The assay was immunoSEQ multiplex PCR, and TCRdb's table has in-frame clones only and misses some. The profile shows roughly 100,000 clones, roughly 84% of them singletons. The V gene is TRBV28, the J gene TRBJ1-2; D not certain. The specimen was blood, collected from a patient whose treatment included radiotherapy and nephrectomy. The source of this sequence is a man between 60 and 75 years old with renal cell carcinoma. The CDR3 loop reads CASSWSYAGEGYTF. CDR3 DNA sequence: TGTGCCAGCAGTTGGTCGTACGCGGGAGAGGGCTACACCTTC.